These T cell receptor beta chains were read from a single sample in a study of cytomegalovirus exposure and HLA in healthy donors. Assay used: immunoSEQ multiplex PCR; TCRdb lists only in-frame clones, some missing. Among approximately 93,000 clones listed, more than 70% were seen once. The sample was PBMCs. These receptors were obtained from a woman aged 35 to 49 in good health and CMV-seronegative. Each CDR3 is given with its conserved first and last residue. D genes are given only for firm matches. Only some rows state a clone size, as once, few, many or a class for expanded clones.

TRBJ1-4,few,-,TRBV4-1,TGCGCCAGCAGCCAAGGGGCAGTTAATGAAAAACTGTTTTTT,CASSQGAVNEKLFF
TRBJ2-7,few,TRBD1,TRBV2,TGTGCCAGCAGTGTGGACAGGGGGTCCTCCTACGAGCAGTACTTC,CASSVDRGSSYEQYF
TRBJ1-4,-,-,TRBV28,TGTGCCAGCAGTCCTCCGGGAGGGAAGAGTGAAAAACTGTTTTTT,CASSPPGGKSEKLFF
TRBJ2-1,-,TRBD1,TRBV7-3,TGTGCCAGCAGCTTGCCGGGACAGGGGGCAAATGAGCAGTTCTTC,CASSLPGQGANEQFF
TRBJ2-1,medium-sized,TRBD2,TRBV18,TGTGCCAGCTCACCGTCCCCTAGCGGGGGGGCTATTGAGCAGTTCTTC,CASSPSPSGGAIEQFF
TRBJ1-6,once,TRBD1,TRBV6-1,TGTGCCAGCACTATGTCCGGACAGGGGAACTCACCCCTCCACTTT,CASTMSGQGNSPLHF
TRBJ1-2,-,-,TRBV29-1,TGCAGCGTTGCTGGGGGGGTGAACTATGGCTACACCTTC,CSVAGGVNYGYTF
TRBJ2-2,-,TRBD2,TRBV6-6,TGTGCCAGCAGTAGTACTAGCGGGGTTTCAACCGGGGAGCTGTTTTTT,CASSSTSGVSTGELFF
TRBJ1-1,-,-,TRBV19,TGTGCCAGTAGTCCGACCAGGGGAAACACTGAAGCTTTCTTT,CASSPTRGNTEAFF
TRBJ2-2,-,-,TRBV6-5,TGTGCCAGCAGCCGTAGCGTAATGAACACCGGGGAGCTGTTTTTT,CASSRSVMNTGELFF
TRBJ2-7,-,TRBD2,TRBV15,TGTGCCACCAGCAGAGTCCTTAGGAAGCGGGGGCCATACTACGAGCAGTACTTC,CATSRVLRKRGPYYEQYF
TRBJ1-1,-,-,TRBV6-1,TGTGCCAGCAGCGGTCCAGGGGTAAGGACTGAAGCTTTCTTT,CASSGPGVRTEAFF
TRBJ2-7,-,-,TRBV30,TGTGCCTGGAGTGTACAGGCAGGCAGTGGCGAGCAGTACTTC,CAWSVQAGSGEQYF
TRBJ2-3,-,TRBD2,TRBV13,TGTGCCAGCAGCTTTCGACTAGCGGGGCGCACAGATACGCAGTATTTT,CASSFRLAGRTDTQYF
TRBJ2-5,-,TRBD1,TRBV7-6,TGTGCCAGCAGCTTAACGCCAGGGACAGGGCCGAGGTGGGAGACCCAGTACTTC,CASSLTPGTGPRWETQYF
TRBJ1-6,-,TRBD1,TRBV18,TGTGCCAGCTCACCAGTCAGGGACAGCTCCTATAATTCACCCCTCCACTTT,CASSPVRDSSYNSPLHF
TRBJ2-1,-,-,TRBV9,TGTGCCAGCAGCCTTAGAATGAATGAGCAGTTCTTC,CASSLRMNEQFF